A selection of T cell receptor beta chains follows, all from one sample in a study of early T cells in non-severe SARS-CoV-2 infection. TCRdb processed the 5' RACE reads anew with MiXCR; each CDR3 protein has one entry. The sample lists 40,000 to 55,000 distinct CDR3 sequences, 7% to 8% occurring once. Sequencing used whole blood. These receptors all stem from an adult who was a healthcare worker with PCR-confirmed SARS-CoV-2 infection or an uninfected control (not recorded which). The CDR3 runs from the conserved cysteine through the conserved F or W. D genes are given only for firm matches. Not all rows give a size; the values are once, few, many and, for expanded clones, a class.

D	V	size	J	DNA	CDR3
.	TRBV23-1	many	TRBJ1-3	TGCGCCAGCAGTGTCAATATTAACAGGGCCTCTGGAAACACCATATATTTT	CASSVNINRASGNTIYF
.	TRBV27	many	TRBJ1-4	TGTGCCAGCAGTTTTATCCGGGACACTAATGAAAAACTGTTTTTT	CASSFIRDTNEKLFF
.	TRBV12-3/TRBV12-4	few	TRBJ1-5	TGTGCCAGCACCCTTGGGGGTCAGCCCCAGCATTTT	CASTLGGQPQHF
.	TRBV11-2	.	TRBJ2-5	TGTGTCAGCAGCTTAGGTGTACGGAGCGAAGAGACCCAGTACTTC	CVSSLGVRSEETQYF
.	TRBV28	.	TRBJ2-1	TGTGCCAGCTTTAGACCATCAGGGATGCGGTACAATGAGCAGTTCTTC	CASFRPSGMRYNEQFF
.	TRBV21-1	.	TRBJ2-1	TGTGCCAGCAGCTTCAATGAGCAGTTCTTC	CASSFNEQFF
.	TRBV29-1	many	TRBJ2-3	TGCAGCGTTGAAGAACGAAGCACAGATACGCAGTATTTT	CSVEERSTDTQYF
TRBD2	TRBV12-3/TRBV12-4	.	TRBJ2-3	TGTGCCAGCAGACTAGCGGGGGGCACAGATACGCAGTATTTT	CASRLAGGTDTQYF
.	TRBV12-3/TRBV12-4	.	TRBJ1-3	TGTGCCAGCAGTTTACCCCTTTGGACCTCTGGAAACACCATATATTTT	CASSLPLWTSGNTIYF
.	TRBV27	many	TRBJ1-5	TGTGCCAGCAGTTTGACGGGGGCGAGTCAGCCCCAGCATTTT	CASSLTGASQPQHF
.	TRBV18	many	TRBJ2-1	TGTGCCAGCTCACAAGAGCAGTTCTTC	CASSQEQFF